This TCR beta chain stems from a study of T cell changes during pregnancy in multiple sclerosis. Only in-frame clones appear in the TCRdb table, and some are missing; sequencing was by immunoSEQ multiplex PCR. The table includes about 60,000 clones, 91% detected once. The CDR3 runs 18 residues. Germline CDR1 reads SGDLS; CDR2 reads YYNGEE. V lost 0 bases and J 3 bases, leaving 22 bases between the germline ends. The chain uses TRBV9 and TRBJ2-7; a weak D match, TRBD1 (6 bases). The sequence derives from a female donor with multiple sclerosis, enrolled in a pregnancy study. The specimen comprised CD4+ T cells from peripheral blood mononuclear cells, sampled in the first trimester of pregnancy. The CDR3 is CASSVAPMDSATYYEQYF. CDR3 DNA: TGTGCCAGCAGCGTAGCCCCCATGGACAGCGCGACGTACTACGAGCAGTACTTC.